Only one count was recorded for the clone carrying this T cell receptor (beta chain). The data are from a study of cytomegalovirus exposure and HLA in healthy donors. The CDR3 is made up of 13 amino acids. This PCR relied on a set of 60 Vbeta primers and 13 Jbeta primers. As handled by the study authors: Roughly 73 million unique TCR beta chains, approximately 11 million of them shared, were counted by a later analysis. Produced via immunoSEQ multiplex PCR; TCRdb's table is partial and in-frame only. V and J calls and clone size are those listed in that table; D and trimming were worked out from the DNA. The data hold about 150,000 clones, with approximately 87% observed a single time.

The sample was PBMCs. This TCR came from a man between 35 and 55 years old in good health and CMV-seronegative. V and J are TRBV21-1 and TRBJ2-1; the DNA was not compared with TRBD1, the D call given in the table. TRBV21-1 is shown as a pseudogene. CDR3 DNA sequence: TGTGCCAGCAGCAAAGTTGGGGCCAATGAGCAGTTCTTC. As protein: CASSKVGANEQFF.